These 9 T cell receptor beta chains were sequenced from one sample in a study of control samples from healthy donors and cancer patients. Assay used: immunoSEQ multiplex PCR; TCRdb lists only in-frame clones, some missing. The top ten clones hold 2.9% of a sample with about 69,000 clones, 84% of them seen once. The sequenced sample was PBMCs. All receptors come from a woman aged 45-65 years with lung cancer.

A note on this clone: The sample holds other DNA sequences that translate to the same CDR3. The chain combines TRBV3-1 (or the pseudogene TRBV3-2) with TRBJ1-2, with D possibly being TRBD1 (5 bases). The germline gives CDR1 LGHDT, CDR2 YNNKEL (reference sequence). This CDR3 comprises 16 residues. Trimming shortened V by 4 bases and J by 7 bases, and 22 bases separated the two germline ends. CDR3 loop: CASSPLRRAGKGGYTF. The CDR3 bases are TGTGCCAGCAGCCCCCTTAGGCGGGCAGGGAAGGGTGGCTACACCTTC.

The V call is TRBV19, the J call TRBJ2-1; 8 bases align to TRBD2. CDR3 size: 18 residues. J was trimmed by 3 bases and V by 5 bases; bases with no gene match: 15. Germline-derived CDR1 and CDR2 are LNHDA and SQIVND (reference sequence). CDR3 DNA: TGTGCCAGTAGTTCGGGGGGGCCTGATATACTGTACTACAATGAGCAGTTCTTC. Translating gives CASSSGGPDILYYNEQFF.

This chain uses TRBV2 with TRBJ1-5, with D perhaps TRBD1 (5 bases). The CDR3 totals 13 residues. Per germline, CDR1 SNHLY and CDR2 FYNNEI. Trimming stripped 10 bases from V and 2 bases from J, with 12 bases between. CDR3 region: CATRDVGNQPQHF. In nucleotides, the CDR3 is TGTGCCACCCGGGACGTTGGCAATCAGCCCCAGCATTTT.

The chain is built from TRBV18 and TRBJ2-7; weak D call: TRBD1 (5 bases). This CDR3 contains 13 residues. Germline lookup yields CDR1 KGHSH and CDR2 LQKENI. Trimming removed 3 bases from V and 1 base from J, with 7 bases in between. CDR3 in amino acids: CASSPTASYEQYF. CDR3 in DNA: TGTGCCAGCTCACCGACAGCATCCTACGAGCAGTACTTC. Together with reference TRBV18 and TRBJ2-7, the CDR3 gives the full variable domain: NAGVMQNPRHLVRRRGQEARLRCSPMKGHSHVYWYRQLPEEGLKFMVYLQKENIIDESGMPKERFSAEFPKEGPSILRIQQVVRGDSAAYFCASSPTASYEQYFGPGTRLTVT.

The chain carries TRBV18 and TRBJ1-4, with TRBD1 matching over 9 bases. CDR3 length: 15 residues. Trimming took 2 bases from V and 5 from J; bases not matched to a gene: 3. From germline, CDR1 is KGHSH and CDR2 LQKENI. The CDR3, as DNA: TGTGCCAGCTCACCAGCCGGGACAGGGAATGAAAAACTGTTTTTT. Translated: CASSPAGTGNEKLFF.

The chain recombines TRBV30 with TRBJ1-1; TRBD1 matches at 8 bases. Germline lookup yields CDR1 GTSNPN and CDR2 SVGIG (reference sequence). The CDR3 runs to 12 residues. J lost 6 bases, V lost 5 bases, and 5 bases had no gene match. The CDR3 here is CAWGKQGAEAFF. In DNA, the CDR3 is TGTGCCTGGGGAAAACAGGGGGCTGAAGCTTTCTTT.

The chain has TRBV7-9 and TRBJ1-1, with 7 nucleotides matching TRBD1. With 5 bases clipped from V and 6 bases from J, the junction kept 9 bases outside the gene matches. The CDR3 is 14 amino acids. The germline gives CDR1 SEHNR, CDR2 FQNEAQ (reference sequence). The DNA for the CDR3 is TGTGCCAGCAGCGTTACAGGGGAGTTCGCTGAAGCTTTCTTT. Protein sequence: CASSVTGEFAEAFF.

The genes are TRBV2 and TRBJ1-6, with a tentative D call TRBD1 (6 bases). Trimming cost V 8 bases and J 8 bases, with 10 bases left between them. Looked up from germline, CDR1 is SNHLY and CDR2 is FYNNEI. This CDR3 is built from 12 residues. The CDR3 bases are TGTGCCAGCGAGGGGGAGGATTCACCCCTCCACTTT. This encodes CASEGEDSPLHF.

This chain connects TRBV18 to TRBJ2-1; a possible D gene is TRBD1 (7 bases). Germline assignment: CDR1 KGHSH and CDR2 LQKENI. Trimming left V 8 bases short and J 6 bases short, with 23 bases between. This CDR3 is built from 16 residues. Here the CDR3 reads CASPRGVGGTSNEQFF. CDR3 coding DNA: TGTGCCAGCCCCAGGGGGGTCGGGGGTACATCCAATGAGCAGTTCTTC.